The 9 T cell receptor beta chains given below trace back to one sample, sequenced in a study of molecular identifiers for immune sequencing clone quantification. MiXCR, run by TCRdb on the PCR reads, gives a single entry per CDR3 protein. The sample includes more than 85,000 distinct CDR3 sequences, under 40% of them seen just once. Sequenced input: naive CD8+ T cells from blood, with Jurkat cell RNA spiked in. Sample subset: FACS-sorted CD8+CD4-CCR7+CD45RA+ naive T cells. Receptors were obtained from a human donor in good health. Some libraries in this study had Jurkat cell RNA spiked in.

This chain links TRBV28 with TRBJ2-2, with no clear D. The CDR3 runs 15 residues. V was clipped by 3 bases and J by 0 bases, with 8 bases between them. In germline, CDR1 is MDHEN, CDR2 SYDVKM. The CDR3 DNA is TGTGCCAGCAGTTTCCGTCTTTCGAACACCGGGGAGCTGTTTTTT. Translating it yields CASSFRLSNTGELFF.

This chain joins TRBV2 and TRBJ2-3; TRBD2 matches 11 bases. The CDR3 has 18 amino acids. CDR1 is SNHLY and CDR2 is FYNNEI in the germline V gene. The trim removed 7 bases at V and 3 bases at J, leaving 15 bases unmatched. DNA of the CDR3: TGTGCCAGCAACGCGGACCTGATAGCGGGAGGGCCGACAGATACGCAGTATTTT. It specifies CASNADLIAGGPTDTQYF.

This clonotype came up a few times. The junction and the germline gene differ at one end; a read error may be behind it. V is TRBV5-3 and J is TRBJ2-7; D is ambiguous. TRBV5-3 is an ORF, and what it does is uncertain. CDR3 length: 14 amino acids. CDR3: CASSLAEAAYEQYF. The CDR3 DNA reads TGTGCCAGCAGCTTGGCCGAGGCCGCCTACGAGCAGTACTTC.

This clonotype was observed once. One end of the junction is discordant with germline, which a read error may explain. CDR3 loop: CSARKTDQVTQYF. DNA of the CDR3: TGCAGTGCTAGGAAGACAGACCAAGTGACCCAGTACTTC. The chain employs TRBV20-1 and TRBJ2-5; possible D gene TRBD1, 5 bases. Per germline, CDR1 DFQATT and CDR2 SNEGSKA (reference sequence). The CDR3 sequence is 13 residues long.

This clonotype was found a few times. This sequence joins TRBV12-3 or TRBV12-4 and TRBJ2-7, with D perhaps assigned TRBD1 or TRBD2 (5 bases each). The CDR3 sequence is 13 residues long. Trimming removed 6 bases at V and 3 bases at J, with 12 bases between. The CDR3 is CASRSGAYYEQYF. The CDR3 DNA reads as TGTGCCAGCAGGTCCGGGGCCTACTACGAGCAGTACTTC.

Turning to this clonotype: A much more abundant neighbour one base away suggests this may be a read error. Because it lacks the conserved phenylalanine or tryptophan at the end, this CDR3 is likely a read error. The CDR3 region has the DNA TGTGCCAGCAGCTTGTCGGTCGACAGCTACGAGCAGTACTAC. Translating gives CASSLSVDSYEQYY. The chain has TRBV7-8 and TRBJ2-7, with D perhaps matching TRBD1 (5 bases). Germline V gene data show CDR1 as SGHVS and CDR2 as FQNEAQ. This CDR3 has 14 amino acids. V was clipped by 3 bases and J by 3 bases, with 12 bases between them.

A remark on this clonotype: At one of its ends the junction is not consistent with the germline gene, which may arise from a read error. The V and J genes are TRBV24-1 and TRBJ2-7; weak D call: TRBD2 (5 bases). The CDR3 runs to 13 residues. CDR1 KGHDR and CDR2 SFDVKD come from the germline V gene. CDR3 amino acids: CATSDLNGWELYF. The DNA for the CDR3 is TGTGCCACCAGTGATTTGAACGGATGGGAGCTGTACTTC.

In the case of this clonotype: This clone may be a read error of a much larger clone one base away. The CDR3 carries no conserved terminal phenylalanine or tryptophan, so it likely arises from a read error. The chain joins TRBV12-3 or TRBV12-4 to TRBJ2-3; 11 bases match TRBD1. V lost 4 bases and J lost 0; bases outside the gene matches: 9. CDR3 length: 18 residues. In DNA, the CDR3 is TGTGCCAGCAGTTGGTGGACAGGGGGCGAGATCAGCACAGATACGCAGTATTCT. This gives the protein CASSWWTGGEISTDTQYS.

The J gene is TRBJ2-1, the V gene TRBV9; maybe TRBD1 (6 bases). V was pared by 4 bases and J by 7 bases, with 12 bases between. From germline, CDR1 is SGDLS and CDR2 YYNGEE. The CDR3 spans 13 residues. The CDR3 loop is CASSPDSVNEQFF. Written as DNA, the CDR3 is TGTGCCAGCAGCCCGGACAGCGTGAATGAGCAGTTCTTC.